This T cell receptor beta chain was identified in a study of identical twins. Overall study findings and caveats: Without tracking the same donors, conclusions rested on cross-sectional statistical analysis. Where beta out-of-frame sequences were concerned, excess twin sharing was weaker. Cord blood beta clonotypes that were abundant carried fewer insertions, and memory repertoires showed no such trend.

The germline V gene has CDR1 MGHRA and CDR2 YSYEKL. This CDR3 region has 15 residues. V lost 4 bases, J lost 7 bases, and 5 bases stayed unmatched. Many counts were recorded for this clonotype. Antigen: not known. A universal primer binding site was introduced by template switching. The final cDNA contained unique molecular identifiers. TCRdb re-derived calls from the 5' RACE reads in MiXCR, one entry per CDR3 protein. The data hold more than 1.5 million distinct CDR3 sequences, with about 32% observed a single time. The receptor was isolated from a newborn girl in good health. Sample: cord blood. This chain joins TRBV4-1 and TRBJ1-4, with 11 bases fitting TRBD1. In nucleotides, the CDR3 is TGCGCCAGCAGCCGATCCGGGACAGGGGGTGAAAAACTGTTTTTT. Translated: CASSRSGTGGEKLFF.